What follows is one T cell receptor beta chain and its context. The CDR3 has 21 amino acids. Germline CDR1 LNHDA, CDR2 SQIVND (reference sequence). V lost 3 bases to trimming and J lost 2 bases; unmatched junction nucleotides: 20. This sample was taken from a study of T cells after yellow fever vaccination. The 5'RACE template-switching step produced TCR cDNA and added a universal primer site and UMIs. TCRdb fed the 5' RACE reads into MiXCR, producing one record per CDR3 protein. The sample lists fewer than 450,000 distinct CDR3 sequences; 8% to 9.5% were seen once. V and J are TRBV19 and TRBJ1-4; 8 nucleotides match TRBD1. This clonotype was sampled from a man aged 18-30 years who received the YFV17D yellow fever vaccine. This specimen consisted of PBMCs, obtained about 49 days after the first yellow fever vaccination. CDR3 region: CASSIPLRTGRLAATNEKLFF. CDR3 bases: TGTGCCAGTAGTATCCCGCTACGGACAGGGAGGTTGGCGGCGACTAATGAAAAACTGTTTTTT.